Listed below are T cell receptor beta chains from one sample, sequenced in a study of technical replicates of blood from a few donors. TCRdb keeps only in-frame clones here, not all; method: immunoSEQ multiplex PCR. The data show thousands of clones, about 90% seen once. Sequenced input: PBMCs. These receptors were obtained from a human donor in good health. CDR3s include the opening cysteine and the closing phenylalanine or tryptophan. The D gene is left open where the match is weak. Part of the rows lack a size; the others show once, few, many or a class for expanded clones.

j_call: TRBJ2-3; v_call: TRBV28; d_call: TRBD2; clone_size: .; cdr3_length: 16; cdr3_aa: CASSLPSGRVKGTQYF; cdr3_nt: TGTGCCAGCAGTTTACCTAGCGGGAGGGTTAAAGGTACGCAGTATTTT
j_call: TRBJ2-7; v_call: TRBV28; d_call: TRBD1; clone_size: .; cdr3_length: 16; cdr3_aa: CASSPVIGTGAYEQYF; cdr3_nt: TGTGCCAGCAGTCCCGTCATCGGGACAGGGGCCTACGAGCAGTACTTC
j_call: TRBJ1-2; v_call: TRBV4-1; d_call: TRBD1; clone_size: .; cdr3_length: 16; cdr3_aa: CASSQDFGTGGFGYTF; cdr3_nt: TGCGCCAGCAGCCAAGATTTCGGGACAGGGGGCTTTGGCTACACCTTC
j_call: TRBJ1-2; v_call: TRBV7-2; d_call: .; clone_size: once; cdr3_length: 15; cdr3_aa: CASSPRTTARTGYTF; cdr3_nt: TGTGCCAGCAGCCCACGAACGACAGCTCGGACTGGCTACACCTTC
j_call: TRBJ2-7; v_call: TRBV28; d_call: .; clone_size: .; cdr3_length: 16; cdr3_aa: CASSLGLLSVSYEQYF; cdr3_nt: TGTGCCAGCAGTTTAGGGTTACTTAGCGTATCCTACGAGCAGTACTTC
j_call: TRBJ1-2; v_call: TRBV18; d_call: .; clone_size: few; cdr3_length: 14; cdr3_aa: CASSPRTTHYGYTF; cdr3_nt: TGTGCCAGCTCACCTAGGACAACTCACTATGGCTACACCTTC
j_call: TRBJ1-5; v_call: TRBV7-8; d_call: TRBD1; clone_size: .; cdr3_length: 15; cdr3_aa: CASSAQGMGKQPQHF; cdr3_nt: TGTGCCAGCAGCGCACAGGGGATGGGGAAGCAGCCCCAGCATTTT
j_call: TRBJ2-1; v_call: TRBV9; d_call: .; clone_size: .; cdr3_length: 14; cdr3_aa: CASSYRALVNEQFF; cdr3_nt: TGTGCCAGCAGCTATCGGGCACTAGTGAATGAGCAGTTCTTC
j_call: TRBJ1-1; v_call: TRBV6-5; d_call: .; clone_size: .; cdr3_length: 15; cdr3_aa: CASSYSGFGATEAFF; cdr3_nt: TGTGCCAGCAGTTACTCGGGATTTGGGGCCACTGAAGCTTTCTTT
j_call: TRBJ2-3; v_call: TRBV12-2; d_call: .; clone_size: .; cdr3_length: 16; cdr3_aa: CASRLKGLSSTDTQYF; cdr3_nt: TGTGCAAGTCGCTTAAAGGGGCTATCTAGCACAGATACGCAGTATTTT
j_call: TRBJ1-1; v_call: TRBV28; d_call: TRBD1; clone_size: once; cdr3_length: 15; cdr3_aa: CASSLFQGAGTEAFF; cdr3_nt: TGTGCCAGCAGTTTATTCCAGGGGGCCGGCACTGAAGCTTTCTTT
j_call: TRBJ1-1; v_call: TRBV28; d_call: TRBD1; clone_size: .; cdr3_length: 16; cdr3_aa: CASSFLRGLFDTEAFF; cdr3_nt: TGTGCCAGCAGTTTCCTCAGGGGGTTGTTTGACACTGAAGCTTTCTTT
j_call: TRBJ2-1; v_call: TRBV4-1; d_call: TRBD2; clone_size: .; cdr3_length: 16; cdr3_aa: CASSQDWTSGYNEQFF; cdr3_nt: TGCGCCAGCAGCCAAGATTGGACTAGCGGTTACAATGAGCAGTTCTTC
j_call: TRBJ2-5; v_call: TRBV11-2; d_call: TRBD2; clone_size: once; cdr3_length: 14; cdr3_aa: CASSQGTSGETQYF; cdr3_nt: TGTGCCAGCAGCCAAGGGACTAGCGGAGAGACCCAGTACTTC
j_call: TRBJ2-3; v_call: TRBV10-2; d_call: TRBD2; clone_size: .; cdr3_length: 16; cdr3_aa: CASSVSSGSGTDTQYF; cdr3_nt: TGCGCCAGCAGTGTTTCTAGCGGGAGTGGAACAGATACGCAGTATTTT
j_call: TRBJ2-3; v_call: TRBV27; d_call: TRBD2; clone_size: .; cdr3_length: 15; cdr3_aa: CASSLTSLGSGTQYF; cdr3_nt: TGTGCCAGCAGCCTGACTAGCTTGGGAAGCGGTACGCAGTATTTT
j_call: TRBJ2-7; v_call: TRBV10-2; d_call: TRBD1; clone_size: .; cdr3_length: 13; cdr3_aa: CASRGDSSYEQYF; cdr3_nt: TGCGCCAGCAGAGGGGACAGCTCCTACGAGCAGTACTTC
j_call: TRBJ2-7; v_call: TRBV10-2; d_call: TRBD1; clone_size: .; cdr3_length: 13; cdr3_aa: CASGEGANYEQYF; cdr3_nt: TGCGCCAGCGGCGAGGGGGCTAACTACGAGCAGTACTTC
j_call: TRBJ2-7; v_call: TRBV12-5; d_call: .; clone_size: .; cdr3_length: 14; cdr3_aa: CASGPGDSSYEQYF; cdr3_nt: TGTGCTAGTGGTCCGGGGGACAGCTCCTACGAGCAGTACTTC
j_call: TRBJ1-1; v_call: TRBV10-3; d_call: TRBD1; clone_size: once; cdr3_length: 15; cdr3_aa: CAISDVDRGGSEAFF; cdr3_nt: TGTGCCATCAGTGATGTCGACAGGGGCGGCAGTGAAGCTTTCTTT
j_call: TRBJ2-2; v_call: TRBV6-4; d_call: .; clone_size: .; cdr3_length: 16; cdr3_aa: CASSDSNLGAPGELFF; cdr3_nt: TGTGCCAGCAGTGACTCGAACCTAGGGGCACCCGGGGAGCTGTTTTTT
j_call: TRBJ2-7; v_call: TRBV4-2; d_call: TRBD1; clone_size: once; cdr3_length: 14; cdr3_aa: CASSQDAGGYEQYF; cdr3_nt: TGTGCCAGCAGCCAAGATGCAGGGGGCTACGAGCAGTACTTC
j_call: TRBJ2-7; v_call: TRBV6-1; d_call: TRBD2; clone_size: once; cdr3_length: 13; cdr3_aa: CASSRGGPYEQYF; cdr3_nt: TGTGCCAGCAGCCGCGGGGGTCCCTACGAGCAGTACTTC
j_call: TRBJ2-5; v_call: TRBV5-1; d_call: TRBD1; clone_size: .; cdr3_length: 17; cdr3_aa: CASGVGTGEGVIETQYF; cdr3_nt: TGCGCCAGCGGCGTGGGGACAGGGGAAGGGGTCATAGAGACCCAGTACTTC
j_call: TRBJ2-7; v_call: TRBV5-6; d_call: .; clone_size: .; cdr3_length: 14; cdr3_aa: CASSTGPRDYEQYF; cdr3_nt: TGTGCCAGCAGCACCGGGCCCCGGGACTACGAGCAGTACTTC
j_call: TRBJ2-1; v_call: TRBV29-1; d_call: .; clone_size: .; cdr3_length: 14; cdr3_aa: CSVEEGVMGNEQFF; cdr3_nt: TGCAGCGTTGAAGAGGGAGTGATGGGCAATGAGCAGTTCTTC
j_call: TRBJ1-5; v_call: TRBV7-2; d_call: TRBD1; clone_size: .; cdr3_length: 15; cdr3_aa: CASSPWTGSDQPQHF; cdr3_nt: TGTGCCAGCAGCCCTTGGACAGGATCGGATCAGCCCCAGCATTTT
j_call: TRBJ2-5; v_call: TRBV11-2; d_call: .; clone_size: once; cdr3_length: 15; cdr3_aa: CASSLPEGARETQYF; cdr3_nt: TGTGCCAGCAGCTTACCTGAGGGAGCGAGAGAGACCCAGTACTTC
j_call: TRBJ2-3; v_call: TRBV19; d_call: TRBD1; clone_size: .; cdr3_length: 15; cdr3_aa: CASRTDRGSGDTQYF; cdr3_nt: TGTGCCAGTAGGACCGACAGGGGAAGTGGGGATACGCAGTATTTT
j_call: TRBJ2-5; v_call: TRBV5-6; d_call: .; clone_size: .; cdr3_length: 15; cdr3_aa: CASSRRYSEQETQYF; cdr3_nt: TGTGCCAGCAGCCGGCGGTATAGTGAACAAGAGACCCAGTACTTC
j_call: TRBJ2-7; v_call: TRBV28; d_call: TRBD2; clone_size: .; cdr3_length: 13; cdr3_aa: CASKEGGPDEQYF; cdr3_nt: TGTGCCAGCAAAGAGGGAGGGCCGGATGAGCAGTACTTC
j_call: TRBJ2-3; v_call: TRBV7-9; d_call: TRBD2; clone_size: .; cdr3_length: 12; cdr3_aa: CASSASGDTQYF; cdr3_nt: TGTGCCAGCAGCGCTAGCGGAGATACGCAGTATTTT
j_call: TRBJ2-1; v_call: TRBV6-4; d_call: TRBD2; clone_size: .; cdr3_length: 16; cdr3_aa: CASSDETSGRKGEQFF; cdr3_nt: TGTGCCAGCAGTGACGAGACTAGCGGGAGGAAGGGGGAGCAGTTCTTC
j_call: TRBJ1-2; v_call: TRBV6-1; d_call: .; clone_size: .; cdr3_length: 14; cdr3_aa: CASSVGADNYGYTF; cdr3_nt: TGTGCCAGCAGTGTAGGGGCGGATAACTATGGCTACACCTTC
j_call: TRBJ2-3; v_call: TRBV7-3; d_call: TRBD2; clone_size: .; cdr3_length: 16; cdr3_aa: CASSPGGSGLTDTQYF; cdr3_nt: TGTGCCAGCAGTCCTGGGGGTAGCGGGCTCACAGATACGCAGTATTTT
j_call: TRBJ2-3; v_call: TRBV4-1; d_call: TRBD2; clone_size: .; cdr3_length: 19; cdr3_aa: CASSQESLGGRAFADTQYF; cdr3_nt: TGCGCCAGCAGCCAAGAGAGTTTGGGCGGGAGGGCCTTTGCAGATACGCAGTATTTT
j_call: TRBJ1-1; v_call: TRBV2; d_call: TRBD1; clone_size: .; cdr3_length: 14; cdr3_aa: CASNRQGRYTEAFF; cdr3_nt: TGTGCCAGCAACCGACAGGGGAGGTACACTGAAGCTTTCTTT
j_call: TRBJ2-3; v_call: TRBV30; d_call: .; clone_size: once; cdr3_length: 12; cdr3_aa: CAWSLLTDTQYF; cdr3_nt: TGTGCCTGGAGTTTACTCACAGATACGCAGTATTTT
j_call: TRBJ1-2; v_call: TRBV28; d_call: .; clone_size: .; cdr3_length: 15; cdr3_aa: CASSLSGGVGWGYTF; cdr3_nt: TGTGCCAGCAGTTTATCTGGGGGGGTGGGCTGGGGCTACACCTTC
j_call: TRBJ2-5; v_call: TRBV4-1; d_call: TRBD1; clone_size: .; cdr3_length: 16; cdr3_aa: CASSPGQGVLQETQYF; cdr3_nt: TGCGCCAGCAGCCCCGGACAGGGGGTTCTCCAAGAGACCCAGTACTTC
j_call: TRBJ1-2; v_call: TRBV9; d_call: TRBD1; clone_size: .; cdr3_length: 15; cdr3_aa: CASSVRTGGAGGYTF; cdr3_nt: TGTGCCAGCAGCGTCCGGACAGGGGGCGCAGGTGGCTACACCTTC
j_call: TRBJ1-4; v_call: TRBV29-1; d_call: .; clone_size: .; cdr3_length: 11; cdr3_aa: CSIRVGEKLFF; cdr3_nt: TGCAGCATCAGGGTAGGGGAAAAACTGTTTTTT
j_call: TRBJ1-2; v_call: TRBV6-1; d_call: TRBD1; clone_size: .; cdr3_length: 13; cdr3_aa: CASRRTGDYGYTF; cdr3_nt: TGTGCCAGCAGACGGACAGGGGACTATGGCTACACCTTC
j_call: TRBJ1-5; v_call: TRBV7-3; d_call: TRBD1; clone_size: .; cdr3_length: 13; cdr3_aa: CASSSQGDQPQHF; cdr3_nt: TGTGCCAGCAGCTCACAGGGGGATCAGCCCCAGCATTTT
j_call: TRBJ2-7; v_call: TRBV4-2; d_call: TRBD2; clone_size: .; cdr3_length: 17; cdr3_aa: CASSQGPGGTSSYEQYF; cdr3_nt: TGTGCCAGCAGCCAAGGGCCGGGCGGGACTAGCAGCTACGAGCAGTACTTC
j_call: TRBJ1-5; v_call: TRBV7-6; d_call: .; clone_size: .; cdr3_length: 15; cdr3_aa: CASSLETGSFQPQHF; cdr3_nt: TGTGCCAGCAGCTTAGAAACAGGATCGTTCCAGCCCCAGCATTTT
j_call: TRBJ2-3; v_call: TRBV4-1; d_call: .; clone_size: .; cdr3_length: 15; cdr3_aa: CASSPQDPSTDTQYF; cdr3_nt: TGCGCCAGCAGCCCACAGGACCCAAGCACAGATACGCAGTATTTT
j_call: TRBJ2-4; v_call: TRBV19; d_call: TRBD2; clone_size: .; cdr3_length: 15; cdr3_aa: CASKRFGGEGNIQYF; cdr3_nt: TGTGCCAGTAAGAGGTTCGGGGGGGAGGGGAACATTCAGTACTTC
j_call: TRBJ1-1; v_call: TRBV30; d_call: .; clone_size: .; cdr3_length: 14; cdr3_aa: CAWKRNRVGTEAFF; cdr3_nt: TGTGCCTGGAAGAGAAACAGGGTTGGTACTGAAGCTTTCTTT
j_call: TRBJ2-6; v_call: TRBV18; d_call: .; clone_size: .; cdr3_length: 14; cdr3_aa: CASSEDSGANVLTF; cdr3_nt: TGTGCCAGCTCAGAGGACAGTGGGGCCAACGTCCTGACTTTC
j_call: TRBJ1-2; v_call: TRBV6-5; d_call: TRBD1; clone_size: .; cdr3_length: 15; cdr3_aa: CATIWTGASNYGYTF; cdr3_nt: TGTGCCACCATATGGACAGGGGCATCTAACTATGGCTACACCTTC
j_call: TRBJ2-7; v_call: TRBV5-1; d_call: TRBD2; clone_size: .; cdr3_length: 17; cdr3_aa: CASSFTQQLAGSYEQYF; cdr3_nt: TGCGCCAGCAGCTTCACACAACAACTAGCGGGCTCCTACGAGCAGTACTTC
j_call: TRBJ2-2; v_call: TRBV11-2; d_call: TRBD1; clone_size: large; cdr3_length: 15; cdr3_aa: CASSVSTGDNGELFF; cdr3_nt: TGTGCCAGCAGCGTCTCGACAGGGGACAACGGGGAGCTGTTTTTT
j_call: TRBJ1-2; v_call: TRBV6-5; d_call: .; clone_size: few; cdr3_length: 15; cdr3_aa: CASSRVGRGNYGYTF; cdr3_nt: TGTGCCAGCAGCCGCGTGGGCAGGGGCAACTATGGCTACACCTTC
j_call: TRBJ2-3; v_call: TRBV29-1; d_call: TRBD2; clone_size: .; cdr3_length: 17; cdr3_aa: CSVAWLAGDLGTDTQYF; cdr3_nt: TGCAGCGTTGCCTGGCTAGCGGGAGATTTGGGCACAGATACGCAGTATTTT